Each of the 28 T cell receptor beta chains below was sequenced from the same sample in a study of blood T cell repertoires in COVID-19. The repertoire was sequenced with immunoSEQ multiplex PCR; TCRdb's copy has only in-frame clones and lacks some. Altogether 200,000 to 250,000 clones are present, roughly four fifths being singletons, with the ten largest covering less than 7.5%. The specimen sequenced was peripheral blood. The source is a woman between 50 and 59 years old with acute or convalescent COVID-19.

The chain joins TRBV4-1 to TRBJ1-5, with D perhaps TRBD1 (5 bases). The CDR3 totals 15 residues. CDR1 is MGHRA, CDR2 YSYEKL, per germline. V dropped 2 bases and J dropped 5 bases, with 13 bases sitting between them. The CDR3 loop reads CASSQIGTGDQPQHF. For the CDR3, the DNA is TGCGCCAGCAGCCAAATCGGGACGGGGGATCAGCCCCAGCATTTT.

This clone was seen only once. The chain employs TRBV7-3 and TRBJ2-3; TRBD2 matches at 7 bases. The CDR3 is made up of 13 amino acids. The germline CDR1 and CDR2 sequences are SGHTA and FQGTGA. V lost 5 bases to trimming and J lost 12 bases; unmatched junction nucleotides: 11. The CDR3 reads CASSPFTSGTQYF. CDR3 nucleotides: TGTGCCAGCAGCCCGTTTACGAGCGGGACCCAGTATTTT.

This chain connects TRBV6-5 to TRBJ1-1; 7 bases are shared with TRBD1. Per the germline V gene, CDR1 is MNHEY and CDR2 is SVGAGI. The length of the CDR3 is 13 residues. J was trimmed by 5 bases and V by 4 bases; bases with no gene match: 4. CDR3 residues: CASSFDRATEAFF. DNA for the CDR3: TGTGCCAGCAGTTTCGACAGGGCGACTGAAGCTTTCTTT.

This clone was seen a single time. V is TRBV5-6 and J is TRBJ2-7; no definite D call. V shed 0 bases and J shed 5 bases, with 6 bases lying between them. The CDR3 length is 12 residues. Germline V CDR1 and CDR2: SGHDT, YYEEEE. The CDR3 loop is CASSLGGDEQYF. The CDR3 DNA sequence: TGTGCCAGCAGCTTGGGAGGAGACGAGCAGTACTTC. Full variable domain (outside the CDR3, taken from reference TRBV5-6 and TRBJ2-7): DAGVTQSPTHLIKTRGQQVTLRCSPKSGHDTVSWYQQALGQGPQFIFQYYEEEERQRGNFPDRFSGHQFPNYSSELNVNALLLGDSALYLCASSLGGDEQYFGPGTRLTVT.

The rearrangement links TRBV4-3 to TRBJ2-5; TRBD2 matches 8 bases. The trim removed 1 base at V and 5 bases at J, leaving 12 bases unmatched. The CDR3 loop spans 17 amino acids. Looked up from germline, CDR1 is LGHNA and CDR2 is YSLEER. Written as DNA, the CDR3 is TGCGCCAGCAGCCAAGGCGATCCGGGGGGGCCCGGGGAGACCCAGTACTTC. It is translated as CASSQGDPGGPGETQYF.

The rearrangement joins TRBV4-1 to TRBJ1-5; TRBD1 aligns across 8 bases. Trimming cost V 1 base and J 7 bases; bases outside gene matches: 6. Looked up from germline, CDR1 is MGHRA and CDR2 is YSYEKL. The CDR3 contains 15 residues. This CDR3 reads CASSQGTGTGQPQHF. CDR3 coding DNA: TGCGCCAGCAGCCAAGGGACCGGGACAGGCCAGCCCCAGCATTTT.

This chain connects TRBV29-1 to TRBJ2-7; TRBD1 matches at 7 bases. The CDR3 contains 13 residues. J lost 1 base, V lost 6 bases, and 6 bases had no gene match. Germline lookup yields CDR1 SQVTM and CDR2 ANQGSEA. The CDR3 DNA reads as TGCAGCGTGGAGGTGGGACAGTCCTACGAGCAGTACTTC. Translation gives CSVEVGQSYEQYF.

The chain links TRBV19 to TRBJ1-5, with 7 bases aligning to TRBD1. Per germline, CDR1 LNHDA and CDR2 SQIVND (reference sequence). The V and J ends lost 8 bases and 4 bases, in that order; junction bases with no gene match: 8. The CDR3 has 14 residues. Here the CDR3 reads CASSGTRGNQPQHF. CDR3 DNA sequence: TGTGCCAGTTCCGGGACCAGGGGGAATCAGCCCCAGCATTTT.

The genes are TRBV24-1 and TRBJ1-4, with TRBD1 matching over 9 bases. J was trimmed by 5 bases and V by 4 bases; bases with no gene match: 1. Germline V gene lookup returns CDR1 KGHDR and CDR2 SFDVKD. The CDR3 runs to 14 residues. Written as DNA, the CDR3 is TGTGCCACCAGTGACGGACAGGGGAATGAAAAACTGTTTTTT. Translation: CATSDGQGNEKLFF.

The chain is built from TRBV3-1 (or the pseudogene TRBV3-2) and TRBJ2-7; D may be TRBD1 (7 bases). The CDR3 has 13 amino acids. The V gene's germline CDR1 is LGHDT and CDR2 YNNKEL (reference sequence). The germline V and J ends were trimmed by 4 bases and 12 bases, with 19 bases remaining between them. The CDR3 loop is CASSPSGGQSAYF. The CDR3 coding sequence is TGTGCCAGCAGCCCGTCCGGGGGACAGAGCGCGTACTTC.

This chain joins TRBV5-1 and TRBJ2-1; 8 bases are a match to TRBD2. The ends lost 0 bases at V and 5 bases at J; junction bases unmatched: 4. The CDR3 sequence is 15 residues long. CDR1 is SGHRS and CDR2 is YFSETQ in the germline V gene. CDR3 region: CASSLVGRAHNEQFF. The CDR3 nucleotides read TGCGCCAGCAGCTTGGTCGGGAGGGCCCACAATGAGCAGTTCTTC.

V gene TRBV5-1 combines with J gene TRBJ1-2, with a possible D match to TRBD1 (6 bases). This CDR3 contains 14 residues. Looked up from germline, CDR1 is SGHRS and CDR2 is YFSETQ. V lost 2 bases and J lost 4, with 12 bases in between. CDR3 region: CASSFGRGGYGYTF. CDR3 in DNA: TGCGCCAGCAGCTTTGGCAGGGGTGGCTATGGCTACACCTTC. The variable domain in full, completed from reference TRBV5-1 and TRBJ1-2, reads KAGVTQTPRYLIKTRGQQVTLSCSPISGHRSVSWYQQTPGQGLQFLFEYFSETQRNKGNFPGRFSGRQFSNSRSEMNVSTLELGDSALYLCASSFGRGGYGYTFGSGTRLTVV.

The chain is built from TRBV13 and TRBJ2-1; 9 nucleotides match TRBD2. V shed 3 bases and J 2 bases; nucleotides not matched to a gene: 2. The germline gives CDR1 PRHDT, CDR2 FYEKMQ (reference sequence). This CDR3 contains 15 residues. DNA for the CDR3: TGTGCCAGCAGCTTTGGCGGGAGGGCCTACAATGAGCAGTTCTTC. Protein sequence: CASSFGGRAYNEQFF.

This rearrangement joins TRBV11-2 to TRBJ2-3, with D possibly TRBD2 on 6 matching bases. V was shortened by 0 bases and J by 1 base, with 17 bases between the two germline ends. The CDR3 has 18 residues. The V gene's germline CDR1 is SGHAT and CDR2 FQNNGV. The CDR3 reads CASSLDLKPGLGTDTQYF. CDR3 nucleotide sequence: TGTGCCAGCAGCTTAGATCTGAAACCGGGACTGGGCACAGATACGCAGTATTTT.

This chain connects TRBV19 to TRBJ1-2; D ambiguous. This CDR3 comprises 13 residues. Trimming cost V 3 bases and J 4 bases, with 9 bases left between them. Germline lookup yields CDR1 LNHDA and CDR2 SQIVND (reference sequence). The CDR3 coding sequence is TGTGCCAGTAGTATTGCCAGGTCCTATGGCTACACCTTC. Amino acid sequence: CASSIARSYGYTF.

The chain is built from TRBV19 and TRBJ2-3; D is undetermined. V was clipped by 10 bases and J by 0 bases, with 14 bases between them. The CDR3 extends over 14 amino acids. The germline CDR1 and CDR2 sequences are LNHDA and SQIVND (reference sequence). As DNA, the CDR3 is TGTGCCACCCTGGGTGGGCCAAGCACAGATACGCAGTATTTT. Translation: CATLGGPSTDTQYF.

The chain's CDR3 is CASSSLGFLGDRGTTMNQPQHF. DNA for the CDR3: TGTGCCAGCAGTTCCCTGGGGTTTTTGGGGGACAGGGGAACTACTATGAATCAGCCCCAGCATTTT. The rearrangement links TRBV28 to TRBJ1-5; 10 nucleotides match TRBD1. The V gene's germline CDR1 is MDHEN and CDR2 SYDVKM. Trimming removed 4 bases from V and 4 bases from J; junction bases left unmatched: 25. The CDR3 is 22 residues long.

CDR3 DNA: TGTGCCAGCAGCCCCGGGAGGGGACTTTATGGCTACACCTTC. This translates into CASSPGRGLYGYTF. The V gene is TRBV28, the J gene TRBJ1-2, with a possible D match to TRBD1 (5 bases). The CDR3 is 14 residues long. Germline CDR1 reads MDHEN; CDR2 reads SYDVKM. V was shortened by 6 bases and J by 5 bases, with 16 bases between the two germline ends.

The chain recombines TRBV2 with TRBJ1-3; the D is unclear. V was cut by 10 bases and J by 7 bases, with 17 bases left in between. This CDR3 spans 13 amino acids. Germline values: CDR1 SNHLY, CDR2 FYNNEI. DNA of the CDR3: TGTGCCAAGAGGATGGATCGCGGTAACACCATATATTTT. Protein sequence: CAKRMDRGNTIYF.

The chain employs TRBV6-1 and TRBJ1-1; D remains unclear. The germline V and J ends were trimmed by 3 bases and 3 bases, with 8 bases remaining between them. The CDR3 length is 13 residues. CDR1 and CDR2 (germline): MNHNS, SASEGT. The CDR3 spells CASSESLYTEAFF. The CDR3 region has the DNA TGTGCCAGCAGTGAGAGCCTCTACACTGAAGCTTTCTTT.

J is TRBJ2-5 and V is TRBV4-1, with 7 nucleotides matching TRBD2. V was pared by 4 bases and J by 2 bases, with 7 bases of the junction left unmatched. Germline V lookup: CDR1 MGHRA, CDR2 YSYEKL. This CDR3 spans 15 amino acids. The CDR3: CASSPGRGLQETQYF. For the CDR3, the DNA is TGCGCCAGCAGCCCGGGGAGGGGTTTACAAGAGACCCAGTACTTC.

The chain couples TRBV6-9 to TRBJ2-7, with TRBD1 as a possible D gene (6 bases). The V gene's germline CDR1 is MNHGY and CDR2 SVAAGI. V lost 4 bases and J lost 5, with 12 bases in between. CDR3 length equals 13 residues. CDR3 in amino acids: CASSLQGIHEQYF. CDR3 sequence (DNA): TGTGCCAGCAGTTTACAGGGAATCCACGAGCAGTACTTC.

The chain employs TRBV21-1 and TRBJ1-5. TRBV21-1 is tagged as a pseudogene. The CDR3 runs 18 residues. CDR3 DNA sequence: TGTGCCAGCAGCAAAGCGGGCCCGTCTCCGGGATTCGGACAGCCCCAGCATTTT. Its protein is CASSKAGPSPGFGQPQHF.

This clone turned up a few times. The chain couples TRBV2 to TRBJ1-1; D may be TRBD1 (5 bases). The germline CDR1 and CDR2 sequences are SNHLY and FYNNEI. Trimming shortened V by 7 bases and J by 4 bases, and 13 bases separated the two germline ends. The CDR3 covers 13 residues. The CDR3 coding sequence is TGTGCCAGCATCTCCAGGGTATTCACTGAAGCTTTCTTT. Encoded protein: CASISRVFTEAFF.

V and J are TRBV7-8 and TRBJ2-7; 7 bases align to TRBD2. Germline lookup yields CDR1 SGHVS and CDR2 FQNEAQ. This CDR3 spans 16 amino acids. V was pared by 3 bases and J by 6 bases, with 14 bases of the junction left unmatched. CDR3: CASSFLLAGGSSEQYF. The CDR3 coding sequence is TGTGCCAGCAGCTTTCTTTTGGCCGGCGGGAGCTCCGAGCAGTACTTC.

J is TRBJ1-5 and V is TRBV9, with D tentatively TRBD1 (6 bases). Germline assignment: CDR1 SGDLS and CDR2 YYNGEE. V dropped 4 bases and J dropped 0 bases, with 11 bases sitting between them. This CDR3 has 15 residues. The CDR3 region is CASSPQGYSNQPQHF. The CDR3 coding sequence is TGTGCCAGCAGCCCCCAGGGGTATAGCAATCAGCCCCAGCATTTT.

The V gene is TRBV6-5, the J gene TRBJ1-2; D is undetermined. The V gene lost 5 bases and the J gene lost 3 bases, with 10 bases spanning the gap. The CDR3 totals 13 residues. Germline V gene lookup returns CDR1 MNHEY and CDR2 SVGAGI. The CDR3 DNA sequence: TGTGCCAGCAGTCGCTCCGGAGACTATGGCTACACCTTC. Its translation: CASSRSGDYGYTF.

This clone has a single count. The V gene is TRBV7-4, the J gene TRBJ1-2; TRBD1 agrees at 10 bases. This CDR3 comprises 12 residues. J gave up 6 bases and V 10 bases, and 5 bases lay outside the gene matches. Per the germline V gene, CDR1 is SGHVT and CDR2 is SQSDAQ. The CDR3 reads CANLGQGNGYTF. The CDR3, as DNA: TGTGCCAACCTGGGACAGGGGAATGGCTACACCTTC.